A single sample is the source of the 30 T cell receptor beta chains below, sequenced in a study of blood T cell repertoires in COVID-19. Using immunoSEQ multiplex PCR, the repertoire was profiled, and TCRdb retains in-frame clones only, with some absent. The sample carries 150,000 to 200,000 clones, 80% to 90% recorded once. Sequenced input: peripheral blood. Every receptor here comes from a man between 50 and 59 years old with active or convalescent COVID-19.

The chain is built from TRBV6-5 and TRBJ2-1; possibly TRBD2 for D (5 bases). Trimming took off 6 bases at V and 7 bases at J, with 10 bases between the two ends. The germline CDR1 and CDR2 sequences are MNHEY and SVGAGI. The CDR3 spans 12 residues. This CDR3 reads CASRPSGNEQFF. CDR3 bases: TGTGCCAGCAGACCGTCGGGGAATGAGCAGTTCTTC.

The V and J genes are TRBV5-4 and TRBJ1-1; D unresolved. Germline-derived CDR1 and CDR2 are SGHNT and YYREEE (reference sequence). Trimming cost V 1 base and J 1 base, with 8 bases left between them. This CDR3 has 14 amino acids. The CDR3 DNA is TGTGCCAGCAGCTTGATTGCAGGGAACACTGAAGCTTTCTTT. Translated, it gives CASSLIAGNTEAFF.

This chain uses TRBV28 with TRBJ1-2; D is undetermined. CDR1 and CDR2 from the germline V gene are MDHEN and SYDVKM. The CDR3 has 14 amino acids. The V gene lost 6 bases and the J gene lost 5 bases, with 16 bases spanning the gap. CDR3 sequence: CASRDQRASYGYTF. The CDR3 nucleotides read TGTGCCAGCAGAGATCAGAGGGCCTCTTATGGCTACACCTTC.

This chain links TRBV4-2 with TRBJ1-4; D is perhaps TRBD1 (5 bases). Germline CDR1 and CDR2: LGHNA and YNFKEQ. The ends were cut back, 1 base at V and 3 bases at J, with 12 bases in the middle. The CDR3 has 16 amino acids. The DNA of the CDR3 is TGTGCCAGCAGCCAAGTGGAGGGGCAGGCTAATGAAAAACTGTTTTTT. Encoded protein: CASSQVEGQANEKLFF.

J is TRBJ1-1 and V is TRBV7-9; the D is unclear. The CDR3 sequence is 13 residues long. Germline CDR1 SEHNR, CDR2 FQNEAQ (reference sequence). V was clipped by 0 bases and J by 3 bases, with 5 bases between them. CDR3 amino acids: CASSLAPDTEAFF. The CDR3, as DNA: TGTGCCAGCAGCTTAGCGCCGGACACTGAAGCTTTCTTT.

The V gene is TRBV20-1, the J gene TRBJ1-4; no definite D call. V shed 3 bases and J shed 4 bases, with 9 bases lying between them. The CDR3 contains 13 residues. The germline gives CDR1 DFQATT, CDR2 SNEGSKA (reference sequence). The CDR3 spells CSASAQNNEKLFF. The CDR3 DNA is TGCAGTGCTAGTGCCCAGAATAATGAAAAACTGTTTTTT.

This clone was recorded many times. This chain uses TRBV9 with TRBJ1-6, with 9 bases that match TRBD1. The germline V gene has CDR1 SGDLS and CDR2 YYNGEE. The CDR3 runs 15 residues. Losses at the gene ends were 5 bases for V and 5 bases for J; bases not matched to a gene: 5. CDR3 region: CASRAGQGDNSPLHF. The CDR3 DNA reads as TGTGCCAGCAGGGCGGGACAGGGCGATAATTCACCCCTCCACTTT.

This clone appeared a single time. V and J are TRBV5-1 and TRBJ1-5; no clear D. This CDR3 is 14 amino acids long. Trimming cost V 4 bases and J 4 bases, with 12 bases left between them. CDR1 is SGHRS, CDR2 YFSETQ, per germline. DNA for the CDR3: TGCGCCAGCAGCCTAGATCCTGCTAATCAGCCCCAGCATTTT. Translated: CASSLDPANQPQHF.

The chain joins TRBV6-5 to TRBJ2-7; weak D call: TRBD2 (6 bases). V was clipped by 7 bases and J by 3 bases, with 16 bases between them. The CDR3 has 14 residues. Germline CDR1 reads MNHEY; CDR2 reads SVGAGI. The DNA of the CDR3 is TGTGCCAGCACCCCAAAGGGACTGAGCTACGAGCAGTACTTC. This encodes CASTPKGLSYEQYF.

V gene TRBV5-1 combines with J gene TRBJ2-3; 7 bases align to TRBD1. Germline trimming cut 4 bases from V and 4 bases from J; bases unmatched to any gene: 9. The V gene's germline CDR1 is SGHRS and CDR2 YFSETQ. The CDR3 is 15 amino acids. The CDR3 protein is CASSPGTAGPDTQYF. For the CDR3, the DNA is TGCGCCAGCAGCCCAGGGACAGCAGGACCAGATACGCAGTATTTT.

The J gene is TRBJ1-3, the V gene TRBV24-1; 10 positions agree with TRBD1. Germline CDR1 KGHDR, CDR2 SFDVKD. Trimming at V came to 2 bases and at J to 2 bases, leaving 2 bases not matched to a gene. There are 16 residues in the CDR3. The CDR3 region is CATSDSGQGAGNTIYF. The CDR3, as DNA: TGTGCCACCAGTGATTCCGGACAGGGGGCTGGAAACACCATATATTTT.

CDR3: CASSLKGGDGSPLHF. DNA of the CDR3: TGCGCCAGCAGCTTGAAGGGGGGGGATGGTTCACCCCTCCACTTT. The chain joins TRBV5-1 to TRBJ1-6, with TRBD1 as a possible D gene (6 bases). Trimming took 1 base from V and 9 from J, leaving 14 bases between them. Germline assignment: CDR1 SGHRS and CDR2 YFSETQ. This CDR3 has 15 amino acids.

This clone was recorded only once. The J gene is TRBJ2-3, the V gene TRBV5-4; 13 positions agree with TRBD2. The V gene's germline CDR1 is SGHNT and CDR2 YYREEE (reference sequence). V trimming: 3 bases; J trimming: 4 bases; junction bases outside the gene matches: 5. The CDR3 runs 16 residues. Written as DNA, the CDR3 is TGTGCCAGCAGCTCCCGGACTAGCGGGGGTCCAGATACGCAGTATTTT. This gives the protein CASSSRTSGGPDTQYF.

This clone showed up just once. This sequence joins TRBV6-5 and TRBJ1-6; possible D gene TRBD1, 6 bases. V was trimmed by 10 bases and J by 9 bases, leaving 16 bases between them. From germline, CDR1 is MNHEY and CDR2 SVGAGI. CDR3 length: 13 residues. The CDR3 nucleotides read TGTGCCACCAAGACCGGGACAATTTCACCCCTCCACTTT. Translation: CATKTGTISPLHF.

The CDR3 here is CASSILGQDLYGYTF. The CDR3 nucleotides are TGTGCCAGTAGTATTCTGGGACAGGACCTTTATGGCTACACCTTC. This chain uses TRBV19 with TRBJ1-2; TRBD1 aligns across 8 bases. Germline CDR1 LNHDA, CDR2 SQIVND (reference sequence). Trimming cost V 3 bases and J 5 bases; bases outside gene matches: 8. The CDR3 has 15 amino acids. Using reference TRBV19 and TRBJ1-2 for the parts outside the CDR3, the full variable domain is DGGITQSPKYLFRKEGQNVTLSCEQNLNHDAMYWYRQDPGQGLRLIYYSQIVNDFQKGDIAEGYSVSREKKESFPLTVTSAQKNPTAFYLCASSILGQDLYGYTFGSGTRLTVV.

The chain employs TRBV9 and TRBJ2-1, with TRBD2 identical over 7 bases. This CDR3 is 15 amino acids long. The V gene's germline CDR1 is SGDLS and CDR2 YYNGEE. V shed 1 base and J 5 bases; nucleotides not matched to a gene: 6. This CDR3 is CASSVMSSGNNEQFF. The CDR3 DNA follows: TGTGCCAGCAGCGTAATGTCTAGCGGAAACAATGAGCAGTTCTTC.

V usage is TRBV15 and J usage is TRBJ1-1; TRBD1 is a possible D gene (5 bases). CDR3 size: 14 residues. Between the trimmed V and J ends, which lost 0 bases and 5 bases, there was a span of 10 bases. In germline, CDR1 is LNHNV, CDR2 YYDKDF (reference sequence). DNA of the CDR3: TGTGCCACCAGCAGAGAATTGGGGCTAACTGAAGCTTTCTTT. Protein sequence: CATSRELGLTEAFF. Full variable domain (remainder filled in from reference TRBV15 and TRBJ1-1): DAMVIQNPRYQVTQFGKPVTLSCSQTLNHNVMYWYQQKSSQAPKLLFHYYDKDFNNEADTPDNFQSRRPNTSFCFLDIRSPGLGDTAMYLCATSRELGLTEAFFGQGTRLTVV.

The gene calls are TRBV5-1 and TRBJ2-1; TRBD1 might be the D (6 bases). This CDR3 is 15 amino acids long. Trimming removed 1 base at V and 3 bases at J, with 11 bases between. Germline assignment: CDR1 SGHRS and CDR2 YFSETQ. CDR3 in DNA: TGCGCCAGCAGCTTGTTAGGACAGTTCTACAATGAGCAGTTCTTC. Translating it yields CASSLLGQFYNEQFF.

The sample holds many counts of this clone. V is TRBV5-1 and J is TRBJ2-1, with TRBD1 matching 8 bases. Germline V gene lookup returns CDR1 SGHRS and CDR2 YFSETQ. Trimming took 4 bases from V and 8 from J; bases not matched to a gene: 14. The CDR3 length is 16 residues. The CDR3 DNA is TGCGCCAGCAGCCCGGACTACCGACAGGGGTACTATGAGCAGTTCTTC. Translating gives CASSPDYRQGYYEQFF.

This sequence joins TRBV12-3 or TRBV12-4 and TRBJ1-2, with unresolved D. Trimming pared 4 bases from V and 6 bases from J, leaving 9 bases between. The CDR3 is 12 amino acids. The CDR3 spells CASSSRLDGYTF. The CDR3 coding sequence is TGTGCCAGCAGTTCCCGGTTGGATGGCTACACCTTC.

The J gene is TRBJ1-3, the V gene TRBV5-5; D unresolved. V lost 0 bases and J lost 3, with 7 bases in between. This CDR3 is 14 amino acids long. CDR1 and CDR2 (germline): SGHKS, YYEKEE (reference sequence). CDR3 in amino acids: CASSLDPVGNTIYF. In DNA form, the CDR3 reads TGTGCCAGCAGCTTGGATCCGGTTGGAAACACCATATATTTT. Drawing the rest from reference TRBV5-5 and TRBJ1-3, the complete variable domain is DAGVTQSPTHLIKTRGQQVTLRCSPISGHKSVSWYQQVLGQGPQFIFQYYEKEERGRGNFPDRFSARQFPNYSSELNVNALLLGDSALYLCASSLDPVGNTIYFGEGSWLTVV.

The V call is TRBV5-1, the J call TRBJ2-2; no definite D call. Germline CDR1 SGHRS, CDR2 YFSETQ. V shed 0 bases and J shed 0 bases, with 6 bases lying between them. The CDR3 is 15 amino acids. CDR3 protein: CASSLVSTNTGELFF. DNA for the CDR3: TGCGCCAGCAGCTTGGTTTCCACGAACACCGGGGAGCTGTTTTTT.

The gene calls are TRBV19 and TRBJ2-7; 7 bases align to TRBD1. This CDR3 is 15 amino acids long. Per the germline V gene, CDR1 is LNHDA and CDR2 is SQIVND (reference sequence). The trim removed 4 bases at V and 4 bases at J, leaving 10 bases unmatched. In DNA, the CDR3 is TGTGCCAGTAGTACAACAGGGGAAGGGGGTTACGAGCAGTACTTC. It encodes CASSTTGEGGYEQYF. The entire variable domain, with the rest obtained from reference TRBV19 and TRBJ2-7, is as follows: DGGITQSPKYLFRKEGQNVTLSCEQNLNHDAMYWYRQDPGQGLRLIYYSQIVNDFQKGDIAEGYSVSREKKESFPLTVTSAQKNPTAFYLCASSTTGEGGYEQYFGPGTRLTVT.

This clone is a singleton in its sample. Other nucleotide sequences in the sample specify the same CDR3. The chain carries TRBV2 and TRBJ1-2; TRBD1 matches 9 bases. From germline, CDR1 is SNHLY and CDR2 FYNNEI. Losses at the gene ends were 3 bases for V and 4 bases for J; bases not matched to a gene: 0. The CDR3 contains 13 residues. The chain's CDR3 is CASSEGQGYGYTF. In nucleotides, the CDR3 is TGTGCCAGCAGTGAGGGACAGGGCTATGGCTACACCTTC.

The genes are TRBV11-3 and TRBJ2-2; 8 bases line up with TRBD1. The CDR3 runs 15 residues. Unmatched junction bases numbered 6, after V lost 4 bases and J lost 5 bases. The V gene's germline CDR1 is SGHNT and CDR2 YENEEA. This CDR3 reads CASSSGQGGTGELFF. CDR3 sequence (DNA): TGTGCCAGCAGCTCCGGACAGGGAGGTACCGGGGAGCTGTTTTTT.

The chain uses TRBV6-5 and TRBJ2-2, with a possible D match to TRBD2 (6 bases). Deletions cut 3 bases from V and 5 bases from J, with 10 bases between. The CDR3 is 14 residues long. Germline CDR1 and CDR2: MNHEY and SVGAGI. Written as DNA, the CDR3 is TGTGCCAGCAGTTATAGCGGCACAACCGGGGAGCTGTTTTTT. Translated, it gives CASSYSGTTGELFF.

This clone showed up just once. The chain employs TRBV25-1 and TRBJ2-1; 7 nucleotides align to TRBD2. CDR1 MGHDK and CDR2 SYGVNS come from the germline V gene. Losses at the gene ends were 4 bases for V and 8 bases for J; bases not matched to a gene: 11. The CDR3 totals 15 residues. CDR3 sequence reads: CASSAQRETTDEQFF. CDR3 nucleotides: TGTGCCAGCAGTGCCCAGCGGGAAACCACTGATGAGCAGTTCTTC.

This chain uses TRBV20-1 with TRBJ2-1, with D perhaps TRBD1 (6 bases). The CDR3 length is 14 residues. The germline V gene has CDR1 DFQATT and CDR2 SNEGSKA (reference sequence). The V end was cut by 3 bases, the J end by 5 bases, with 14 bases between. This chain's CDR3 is CSASLSTGHNEQFF. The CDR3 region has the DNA TGCAGTGCTAGTCTCTCGACAGGACACAATGAGCAGTTCTTC.

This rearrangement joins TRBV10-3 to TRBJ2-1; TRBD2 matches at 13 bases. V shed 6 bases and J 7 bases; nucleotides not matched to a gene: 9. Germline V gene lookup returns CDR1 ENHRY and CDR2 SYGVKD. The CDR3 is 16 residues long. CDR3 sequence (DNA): TGTGCCATCAGCGGTCAACTAGCGGGGGGGAAAAATGAGCAGTTCTTC. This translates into CAISGQLAGGKNEQFF.

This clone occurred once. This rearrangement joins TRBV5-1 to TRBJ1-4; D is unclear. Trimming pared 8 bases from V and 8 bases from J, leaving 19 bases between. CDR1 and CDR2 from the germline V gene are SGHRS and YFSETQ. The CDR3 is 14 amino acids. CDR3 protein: CASHIGSGGEKLFF. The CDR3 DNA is TGCGCCAGTCATATCGGGAGTGGCGGGGAAAAACTGTTTTTT.